This T cell receptor beta chain was obtained from a study of Ad26.COV2.S vaccination and SARS-CoV-2 variants. Trimming removed 4 bases from V and 3 bases from J, with 11 bases in between. CDR1 is SGHRS, CDR2 YFSETQ, per germline. The CDR3 is 13 amino acids. Notes on this clone: No antigen is known for it.

Findings and caveats of the study: Spike-specific CD8+ and CD4+ T cell responses reportedly showed substantial breadth after vaccination.

Treatment indicated: around 19 received Ad26.COV2.S at low or high dose, single or two shots; several received placebo; per-sample allocation not given. The investigators took samples on day 63 after the first vaccine or placebo injection. TCRdb keeps only in-frame clones here, not all; method: immunoSEQ multiplex PCR. Of 360,000 or so clones listed, 70% to 90% are singletons. The clonotype was recovered from a person between 18 and 65 years old who received the Ad26.COV2.S COVID-19 vaccine or a placebo. The chain links TRBV5-1 to TRBJ2-7, with a tentative D call TRBD2 (6 bases). The sequences come from peripheral blood, collected in a trial of Ad26.COV2.S vaccine versus placebo. This chain's CDR3 is CASSPGTFYEQYF. The CDR3 coding sequence is TGCGCCAGCAGCCCCGGGACTTTCTACGAGCAGTACTTC. Full variable domain (remainder filled in from reference TRBV5-1 and TRBJ2-7): KAGVTQTPRYLIKTRGQQVTLSCSPISGHRSVSWYQQTPGQGLQFLFEYFSETQRNKGNFPGRFSGRQFSNSRSEMNVSTLELGDSALYLCASSPGTFYEQYFGPGTRLTVT.